Here is one TCR beta chain with its context. This clone was seen just once. The target of this receptor is not known. It has no much larger one-base neighbor in the sample; base qualities were not kept. From the cysteine through the phenylalanine, the CDR3 covers 14 amino acids. Just CDR3 DNA is preserved here, 42 bases in frame from base 1. The germline ends are 13 bases apart after V is trimmed by 6 bases and J by 2 bases. The germline V gene provides CDR1 MDHEN and CDR2 SYDVKM. TCR CDR3 regions were amplified from genomic DNA by multiplex PCR using the deep immunoSEQ assay. Genomic DNA extracted from each cell subset was distributed evenly over all wells of several immunoSEQ 96-well plates, and each plate served as one replicate. For sorted subsets, approximately 190 ng genomic DNA, equal to 25,000 to 35,000 T cell genomes, was loaded into each replicate PCR. The purified libraries were quantified using a Qubit 3.0 fluorometer, sized with a Bioanalyzer 2100, and then quantified again using the KAPA Library Quantification kit. A separate single-read 150-cycle Illumina NextSeq 550 flow cell was used to sequence each immunoSEQ 96-well plate. The authors processed their data as follows. Because the immunoSEQ output included only junctional sequences and no quality scores, the filtering could not be the same as the filtering used for full-length reads. To assign V/J genes and CDR3, sequences were annotated using PyIR, a Python wrapper for IgBLAST v1.9, with IMGT germline references. Reads with weak V/J assignments (E-value above 1e-6), missing CDR3, stop codons, out-of-frame junctions, or ambiguous translated residues were removed. V3J clonotypes were defined as sequences sharing the same inferred V gene, J gene, and CDR3 amino acid sequence. Percentage overlap between repertoires was calculated by dividing the number of shared unique clonotypes by the size of the smaller repertoire. Repertoire richness was assessed with RTK rarefaction, the Chao1 estimator, and Recon v2.1 estimates of unobserved clonotypes. Generation probabilities were computed with OLGA for all TCRbeta clonotypes obtained by the gDNA method from several donors. Held by TCRdb, this immuneACCESS table contains in-frame sequences only and omits some clones. Under half of the omission traces to an unresolved V gene where checked; the cause of the rest is unknown. V, J and clone size were drawn from that table, and D and trimming were deduced from the DNA. The sample records roughly 1.5 million clones, 95% to 99% of which are singletons. The ten biggest clones cover 0.4% to 0.45% of the sample.

This record comes from a study of shared clonotypes between healthy human individuals (dated by TCRdb to 2019 to 2021). In terms of the full investigation: A few men and two women, aged 18 to 49 years, made up the cohort. Per donor, three plates each were used for CD4 naive and CD4 memory, two for CD8 naive, and one for CD8 memory. To estimate repertoire size and how much clonotypes are shared between individuals, the study performed deep sequencing of blood TCR repertoires from roughly five healthy adults. To increase sequencing depth and limit assay-specific biases, TCR repertoire library preparation and sequencing were carried out by different laboratories using diverse techniques. Each donor's leukapheresis produced roughly between roughly 0.94 and 9.5 billion PBMCs.

Donors were healthy HIV-negative adults with no recently reported acute infections or vaccinations. Only Caucasian adults living in Nashville, Tennessee, USA were represented among the donors. CD4+ T cells were enriched through magnetic negative selection, after which naive cells were positively selected on CD45RA and the remaining negative fraction served as the memory subset. Blood was collected by leukapheresis, and PBMCs were isolated by Ficoll-Histopaque density gradient centrifugation and then cryopreserved in liquid nitrogen vapor phase. Purity and quantity of every magnetically sorted T cell population were checked by analytical flow cytometry. Genomic DNA was isolated from each sorted fraction and quantified by UV absorbance on a Nanodrop 2000c. The paper as a whole reports these results and caveats: Because the study included a small number of donors, the genetic and exposure-history diversity represented was limited. Approximately 5% of naive CD4, 3.5% of naive CD8, 2% to 2.5% of memory CD4, and 0.35% to 0.5% of memory CD8 clonotypes were shared across several donors. Even with the large sequencing depth, rarefaction of the sorted-subset datasets indicated that sequencing was incomplete. Based on pairwise subsampling, the degree of clonotype sharing among donors was expected to be affected by sequencing depth. Compared with non-shared clonotypes, the clonotypes found in all four sorted-subset donors had higher generation probabilities. Only blood was sampled, and tissue TCR repertoires likely differ from those in blood. Estimated clonotype richness was generally larger for naive than for memory subsets.

The sequence came from a man aged 30 to 45 in good health. The sequenced sample consisted of naive CD4+ T cells sorted from blood. The sample's cell subset or site label is to be understood as: CD45RA+ positively selected. The chain couples TRBV28 to TRBJ1-2; the D gene cannot be named for sure. Read as DNA, the sequence is TGTGCCAGCAGCCTCGCCCTCGCCAACTATGGCTACACCTTC. Translated, it gives CASSLALANYGYTF.